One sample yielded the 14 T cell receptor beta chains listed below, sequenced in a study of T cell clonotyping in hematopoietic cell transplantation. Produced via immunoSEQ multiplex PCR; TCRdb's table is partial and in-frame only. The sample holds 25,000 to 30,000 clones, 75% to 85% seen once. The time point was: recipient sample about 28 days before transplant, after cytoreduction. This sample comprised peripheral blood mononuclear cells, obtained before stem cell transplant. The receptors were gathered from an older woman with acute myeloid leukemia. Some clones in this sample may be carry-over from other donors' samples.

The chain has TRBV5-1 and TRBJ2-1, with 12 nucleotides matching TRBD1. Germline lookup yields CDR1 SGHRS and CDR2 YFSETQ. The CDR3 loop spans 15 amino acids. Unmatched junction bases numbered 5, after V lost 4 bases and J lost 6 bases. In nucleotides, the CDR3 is TGCGCCAGCAGCGGGGGACAGGGGGCGCTCAATGAGCAGTTCTTC. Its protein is CASSGGQGALNEQFF.

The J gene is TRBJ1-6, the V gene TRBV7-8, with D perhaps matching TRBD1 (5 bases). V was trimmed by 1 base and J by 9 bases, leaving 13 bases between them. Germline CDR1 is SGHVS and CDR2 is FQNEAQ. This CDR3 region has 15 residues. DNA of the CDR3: TGTGCCAGCAGCTTAGATAAGGGACCGGGTTCACCCCTCCACTTT. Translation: CASSLDKGPGSPLHF. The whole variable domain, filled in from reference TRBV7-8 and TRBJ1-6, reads GAGVSQSPRYKVAKRGQDVALRCDPISGHVSLFWYQQALGQGPEFLTYFQNEAQLDKSGLPSDRFFAERPEGSVSTLKIQRTQQEDSAVYLCASSLDKGPGSPLHFGNGTRLTVT.

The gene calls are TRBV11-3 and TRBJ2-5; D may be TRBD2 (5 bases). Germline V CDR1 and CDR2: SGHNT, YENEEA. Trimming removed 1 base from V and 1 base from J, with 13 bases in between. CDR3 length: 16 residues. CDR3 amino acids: CASSLVSRVPQETQYF. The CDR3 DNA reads TGTGCCAGCAGCTTAGTATCGCGGGTACCCCAAGAGACCCAGTACTTC.

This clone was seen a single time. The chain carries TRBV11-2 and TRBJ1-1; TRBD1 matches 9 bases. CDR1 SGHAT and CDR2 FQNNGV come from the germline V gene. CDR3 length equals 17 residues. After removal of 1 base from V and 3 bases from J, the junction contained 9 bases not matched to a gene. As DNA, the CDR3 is TGTGCCAGCAGCTTAGGGGACAGGGTGTATGATGACACTGAAGCTTTCTTT. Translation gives CASSLGDRVYDDTEAFF.

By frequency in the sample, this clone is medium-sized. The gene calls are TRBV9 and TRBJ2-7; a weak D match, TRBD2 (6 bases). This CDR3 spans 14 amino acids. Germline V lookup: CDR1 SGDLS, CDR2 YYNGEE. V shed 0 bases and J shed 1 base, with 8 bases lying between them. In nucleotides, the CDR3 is TGTGCCAGCAGCGTAGTAGCGGAGTCCTACGAGCAGTACTTC. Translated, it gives CASSVVAESYEQYF.

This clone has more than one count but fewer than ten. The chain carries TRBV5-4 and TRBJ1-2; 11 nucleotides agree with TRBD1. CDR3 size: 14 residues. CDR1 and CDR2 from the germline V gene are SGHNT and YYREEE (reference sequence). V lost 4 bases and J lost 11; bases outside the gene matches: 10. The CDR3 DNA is TGTGCCAGCAGCATCACATCCGGGACAGGGGGTTACACCTTC. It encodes CASSITSGTGGYTF.

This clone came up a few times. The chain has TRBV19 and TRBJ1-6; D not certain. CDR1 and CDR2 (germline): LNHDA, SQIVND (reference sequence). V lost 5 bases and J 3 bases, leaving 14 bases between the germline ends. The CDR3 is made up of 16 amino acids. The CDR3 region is CASSPWTDFYNSPLHF. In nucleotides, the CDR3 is TGTGCCAGTAGTCCCTGGACCGATTTCTATAATTCACCCCTCCACTTT.

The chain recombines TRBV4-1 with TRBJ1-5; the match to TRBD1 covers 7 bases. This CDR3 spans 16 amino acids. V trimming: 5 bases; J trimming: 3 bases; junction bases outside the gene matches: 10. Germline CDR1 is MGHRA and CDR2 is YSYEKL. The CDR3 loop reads CASSATGTAYNQPQHF. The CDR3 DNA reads TGCGCCAGCAGCGCAACCGGGACAGCTTACAATCAGCCCCAGCATTTT.

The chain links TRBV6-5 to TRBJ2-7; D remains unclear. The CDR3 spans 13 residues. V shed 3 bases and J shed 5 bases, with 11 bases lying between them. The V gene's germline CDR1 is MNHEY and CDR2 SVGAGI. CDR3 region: CASSYQASDEQYF. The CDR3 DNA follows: TGTGCCAGCAGTTATCAAGCGTCGGACGAGCAGTACTTC.

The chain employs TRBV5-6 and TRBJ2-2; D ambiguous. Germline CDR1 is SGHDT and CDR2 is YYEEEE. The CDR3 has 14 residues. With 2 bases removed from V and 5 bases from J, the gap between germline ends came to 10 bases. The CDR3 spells CASSFLRRTGELFF. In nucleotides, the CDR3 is TGTGCCAGCAGCTTCCTAAGAAGGACCGGGGAGCTGTTTTTT.

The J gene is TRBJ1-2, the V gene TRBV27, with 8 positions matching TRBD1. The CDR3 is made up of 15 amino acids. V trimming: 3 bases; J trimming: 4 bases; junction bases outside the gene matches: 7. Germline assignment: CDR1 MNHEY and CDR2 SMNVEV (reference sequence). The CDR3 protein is CASSFATGESYGYTF. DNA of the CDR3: TGTGCCAGCAGTTTCGCGACAGGGGAGAGCTATGGCTACACCTTC.

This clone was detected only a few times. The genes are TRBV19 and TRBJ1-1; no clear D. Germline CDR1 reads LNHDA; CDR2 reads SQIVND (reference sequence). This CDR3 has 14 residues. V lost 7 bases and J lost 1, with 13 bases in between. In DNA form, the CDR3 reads TGTGCCAGTAAGGTGGGAACGGAGAACACTGAAGCTTTCTTT. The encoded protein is CASKVGTENTEAFF.

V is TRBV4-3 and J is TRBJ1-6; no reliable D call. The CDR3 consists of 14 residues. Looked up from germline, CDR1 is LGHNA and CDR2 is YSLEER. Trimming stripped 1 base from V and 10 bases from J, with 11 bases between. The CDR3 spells CASSQGGGRSPLHF. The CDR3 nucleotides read TGCGCCAGCAGCCAAGGGGGAGGGAGGTCACCCCTCCACTTT.

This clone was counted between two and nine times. The CDR3 is CASTTGMGQGKMSNQPQHF. DNA of the CDR3: TGTGCCAGTACCACGGGGATGGGACAGGGAAAGATGAGCAATCAGCCCCAGCATTTT. J is TRBJ1-5 and V is TRBV19; 9 nucleotides align to TRBD1. Germline CDR1 is LNHDA and CDR2 is SQIVND (reference sequence). Trimming at V came to 7 bases and at J to 1 base, leaving 17 bases not matched to a gene. The CDR3 is 19 amino acids.